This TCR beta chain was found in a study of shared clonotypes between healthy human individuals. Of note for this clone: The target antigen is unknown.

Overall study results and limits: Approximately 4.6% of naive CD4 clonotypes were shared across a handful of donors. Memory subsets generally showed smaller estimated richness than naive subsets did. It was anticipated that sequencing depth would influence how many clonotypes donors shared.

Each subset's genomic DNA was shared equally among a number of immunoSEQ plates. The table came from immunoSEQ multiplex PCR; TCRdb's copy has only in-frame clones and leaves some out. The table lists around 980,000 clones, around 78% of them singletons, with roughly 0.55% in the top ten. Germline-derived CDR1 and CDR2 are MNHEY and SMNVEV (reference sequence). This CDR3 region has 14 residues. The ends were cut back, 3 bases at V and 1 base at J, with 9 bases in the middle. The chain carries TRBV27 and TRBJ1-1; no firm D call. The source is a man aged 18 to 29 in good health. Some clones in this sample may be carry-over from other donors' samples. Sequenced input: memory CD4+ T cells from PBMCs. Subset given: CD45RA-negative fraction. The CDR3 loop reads CASSLESWNTEAFF. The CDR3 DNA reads TGTGCCAGCAGTTTGGAGTCGTGGAACACTGAAGCTTTCTTT.